This TCR beta chain was obtained from a study of blood T cell repertoires in COVID-19. Study in general: Sites in the United States, Italy and Spain provided acute and convalescent COVID-19 samples. T cells, B-cell-depleted T cells, or PBMCs supplied cDNA or gDNA.

Original processing notes: Estimation of nucleated cell counts was performed using reference gene primer amplification. TCRdb's table, derived via immunoSEQ multiplex PCR, lists solely in-frame clones and lacks some. The D gene and trimming were derived from the DNA, and the V and J assignments and clone size from that table. The table lists roughly 180,000 clones, about 88% of them singletons. Sequenced input: peripheral blood. The sequence was collected from a man younger than 35 with acute or convalescent COVID-19.

CDR3 DNA sequence: TGTGCCAGCAGACTCGGGACAGGGGTTAGAGCCTACACCTTC. It translates to CASRLGTGVRAYTF. V and J are TRBV5-4 and TRBJ1-2, with TRBD1 identical over 10 bases. This CDR3 is 14 amino acids long. J gave up 10 bases and V 5 bases, and 11 bases lay outside the gene matches. Germline CDR1 and CDR2: SGHNT and YYREEE (reference sequence).